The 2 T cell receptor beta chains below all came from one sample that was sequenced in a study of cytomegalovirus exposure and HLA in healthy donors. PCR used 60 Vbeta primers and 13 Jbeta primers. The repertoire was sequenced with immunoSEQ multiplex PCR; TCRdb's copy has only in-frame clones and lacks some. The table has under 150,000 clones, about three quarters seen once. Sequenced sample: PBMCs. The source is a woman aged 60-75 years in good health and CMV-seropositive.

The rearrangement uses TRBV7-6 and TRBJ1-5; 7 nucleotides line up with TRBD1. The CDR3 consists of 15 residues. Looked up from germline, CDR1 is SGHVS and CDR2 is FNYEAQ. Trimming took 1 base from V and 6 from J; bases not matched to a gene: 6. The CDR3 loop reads CASSLEGARIQPQHF. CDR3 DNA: TGTGCCAGCAGCTTAGAGGGGGCTCGGATTCAGCCCCAGCATTTT. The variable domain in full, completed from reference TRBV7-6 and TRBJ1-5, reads GAGVSQSPRYKVTKRGQDVALRCDPISGHVSLYWYRQALGQGPEFLTYFNYEAQQDKSGLPNDRFSAERPEGSISTLTIQRTEQRDSAMYRCASSLEGARIQPQHFGDGTRLSIL.

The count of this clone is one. The CDR3 loop reads CASSLTGEGQPQHF. CDR3 in DNA: TGTGCCAGCAGCCTAACGGGGGAAGGCCAACCCCAGCATTTT. The rearrangement uses TRBV11-2 and TRBJ1-5; the D gene is possibly TRBD1 (5 bases). The CDR3 is made up of 14 amino acids. With 5 bases removed from V and 10 bases from J, the gap between germline ends came to 18 bases. The germline CDR1 and CDR2 sequences are SGHAT and FQNNGV.